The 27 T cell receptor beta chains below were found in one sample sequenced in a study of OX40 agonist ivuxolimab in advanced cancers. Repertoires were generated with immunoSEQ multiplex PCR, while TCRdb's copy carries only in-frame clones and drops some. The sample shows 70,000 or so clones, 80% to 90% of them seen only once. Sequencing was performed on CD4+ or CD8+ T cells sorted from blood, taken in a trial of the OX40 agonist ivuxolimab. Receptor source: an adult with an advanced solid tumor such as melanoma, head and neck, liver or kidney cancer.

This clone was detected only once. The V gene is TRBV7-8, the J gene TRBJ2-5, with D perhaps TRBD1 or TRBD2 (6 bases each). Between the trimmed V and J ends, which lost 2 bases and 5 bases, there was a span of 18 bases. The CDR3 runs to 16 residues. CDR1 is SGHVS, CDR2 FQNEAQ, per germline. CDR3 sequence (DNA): TGTGCCAGCAGCTTATTGGTGTTGGGGGCGGGGGAGACCCAGTACTTC. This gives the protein CASSLLVLGAGETQYF.

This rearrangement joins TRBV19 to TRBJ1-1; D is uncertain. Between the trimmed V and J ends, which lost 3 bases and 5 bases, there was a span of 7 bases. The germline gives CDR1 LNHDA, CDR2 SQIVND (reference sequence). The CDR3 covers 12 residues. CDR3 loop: CASSIPGTEAFF. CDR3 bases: TGTGCCAGTAGTATCCCCGGGACTGAAGCTTTCTTT.

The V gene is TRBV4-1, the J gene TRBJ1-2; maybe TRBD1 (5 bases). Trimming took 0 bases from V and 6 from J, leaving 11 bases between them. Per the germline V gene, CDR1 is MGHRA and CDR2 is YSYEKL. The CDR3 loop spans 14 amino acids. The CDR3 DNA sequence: TGCGCCAGCAGCCAAGAAGTCAGGGTGAATGGCTACACCTTC. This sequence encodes CASSQEVRVNGYTF.

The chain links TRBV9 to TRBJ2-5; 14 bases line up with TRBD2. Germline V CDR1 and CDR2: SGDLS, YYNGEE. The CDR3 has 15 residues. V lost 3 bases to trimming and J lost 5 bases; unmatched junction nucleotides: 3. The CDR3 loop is CASSAGLAGVETQYF. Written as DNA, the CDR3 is TGTGCCAGCAGCGCGGGACTAGCGGGGGTGGAGACCCAGTACTTC.

Here the CDR3 DNA reads TGTGCCAGCAGTTCCGGGACGGGAGGGACAGCCAAAAACATTCAGTACTTC. This encodes CASSSGTGGTAKNIQYF. This chain joins TRBV28 and TRBJ2-4; 8 bases agree with TRBD2. V was pared by 4 bases and J by 0 bases, with 8 bases of the junction left unmatched. Germline-derived CDR1 and CDR2 are MDHEN and SYDVKM. This CDR3 has 17 residues.

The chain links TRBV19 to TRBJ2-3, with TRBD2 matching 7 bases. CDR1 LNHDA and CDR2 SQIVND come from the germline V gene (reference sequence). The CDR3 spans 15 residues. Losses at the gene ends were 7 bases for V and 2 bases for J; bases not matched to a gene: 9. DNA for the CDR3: TGTGCCAGTATTCCACGCGGGGGTACCACAGATACGCAGTATTTT. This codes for CASIPRGGTTDTQYF. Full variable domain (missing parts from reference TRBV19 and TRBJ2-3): DGGITQSPKYLFRKEGQNVTLSCEQNLNHDAMYWYRQDPGQGLRLIYYSQIVNDFQKGDIAEGYSVSREKKESFPLTVTSAQKNPTAFYLCASIPRGGTTDTQYFGPGTRLTVL.

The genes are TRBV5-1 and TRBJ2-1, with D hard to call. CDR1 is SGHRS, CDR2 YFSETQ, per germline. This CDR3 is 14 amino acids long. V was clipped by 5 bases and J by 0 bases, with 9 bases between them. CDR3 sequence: CASSRRSSYNEQFF. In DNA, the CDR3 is TGCGCCAGCAGTCGCAGAAGCTCCTACAATGAGCAGTTCTTC.

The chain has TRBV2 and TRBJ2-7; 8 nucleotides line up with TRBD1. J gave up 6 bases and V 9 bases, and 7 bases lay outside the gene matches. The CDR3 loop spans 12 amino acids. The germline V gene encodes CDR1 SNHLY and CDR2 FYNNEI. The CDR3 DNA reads TGTGCCAGGGGACAGGTCCCCTGCGAGCAGTACTTC. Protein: CARGQVPCEQYF. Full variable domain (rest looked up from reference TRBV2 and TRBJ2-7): EPEVTQTPSHQVTQMGQEVILRCVPISNHLYFYWYRQILGQKVEFLVSFYNNEISEKSEIFDDQFSVERPDGSNFTLKIRSTKLEDSAMYFCARGQVPCEQYFGPGTRLTVT.

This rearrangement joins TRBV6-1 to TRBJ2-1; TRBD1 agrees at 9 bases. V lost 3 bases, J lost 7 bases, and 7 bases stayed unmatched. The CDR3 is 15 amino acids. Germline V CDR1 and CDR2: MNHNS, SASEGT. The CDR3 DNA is TGTGCCAGCAGTGAGACAGGGGGAGGGCCTAATGAGCAGTTCTTC. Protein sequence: CASSETGGGPNEQFF.

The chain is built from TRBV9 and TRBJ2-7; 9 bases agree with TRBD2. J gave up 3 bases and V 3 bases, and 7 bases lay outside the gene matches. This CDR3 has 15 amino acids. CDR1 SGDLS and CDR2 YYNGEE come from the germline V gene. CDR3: CASSEGLAGNYEQYF. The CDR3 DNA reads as TGTGCCAGCAGCGAGGGGCTAGCGGGGAACTACGAGCAGTACTTC.

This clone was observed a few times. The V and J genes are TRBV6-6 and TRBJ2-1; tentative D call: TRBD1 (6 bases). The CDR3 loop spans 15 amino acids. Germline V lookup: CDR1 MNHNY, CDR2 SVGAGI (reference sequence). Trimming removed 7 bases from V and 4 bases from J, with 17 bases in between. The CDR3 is CASTPRSGEYNEQFF. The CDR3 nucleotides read TGTGCCAGCACCCCCCGCTCAGGGGAGTACAATGAGCAGTTCTTC.

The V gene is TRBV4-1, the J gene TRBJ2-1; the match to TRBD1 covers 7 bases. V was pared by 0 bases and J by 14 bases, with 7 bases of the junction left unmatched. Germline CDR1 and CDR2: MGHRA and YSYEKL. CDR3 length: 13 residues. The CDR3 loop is CASSQDDREEKFF. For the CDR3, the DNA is TGCGCCAGCAGCCAAGACGACAGGGAAGAAAAGTTCTTC.

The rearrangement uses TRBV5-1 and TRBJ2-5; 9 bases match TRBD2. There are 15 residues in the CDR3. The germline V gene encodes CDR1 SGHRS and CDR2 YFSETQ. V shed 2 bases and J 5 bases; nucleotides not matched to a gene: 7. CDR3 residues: CASSFTGTSRETQYF. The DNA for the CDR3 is TGCGCCAGCAGCTTCACCGGGACTAGCAGGGAGACCCAGTACTTC.

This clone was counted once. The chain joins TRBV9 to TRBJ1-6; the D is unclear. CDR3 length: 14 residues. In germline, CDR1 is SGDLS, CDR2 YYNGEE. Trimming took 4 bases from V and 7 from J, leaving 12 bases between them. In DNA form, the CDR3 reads TGTGCCAGCAGCCCTCGGACCGGGAATTCACCCCTCCACTTT. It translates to CASSPRTGNSPLHF.

In nucleotides, the CDR3 is TGTGCCAGCAGTGGCCTGGTCAAGGGTGTAGATACGCAGTATTTT. This gives the protein CASSGLVKGVDTQYF. This rearrangement joins TRBV6-6 to TRBJ2-3; D remains unclear. The V end was cut by 5 bases, the J end by 5 bases, with 17 bases between. This CDR3 region has 15 residues. From germline, CDR1 is MNHNY and CDR2 SVGAGI (reference sequence).

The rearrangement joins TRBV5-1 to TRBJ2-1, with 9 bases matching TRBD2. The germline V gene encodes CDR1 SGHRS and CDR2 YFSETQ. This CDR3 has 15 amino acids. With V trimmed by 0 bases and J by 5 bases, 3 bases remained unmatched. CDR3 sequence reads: CASSLASSGNNEQFF. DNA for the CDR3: TGCGCCAGCAGCTTGGCGTCTAGCGGGAACAATGAGCAGTTCTTC.

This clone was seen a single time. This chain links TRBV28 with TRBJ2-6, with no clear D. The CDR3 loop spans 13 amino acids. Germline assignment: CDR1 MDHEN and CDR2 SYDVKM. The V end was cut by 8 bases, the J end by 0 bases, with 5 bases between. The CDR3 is CASFASGANVLTF. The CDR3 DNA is TGTGCCAGCTTTGCCTCTGGGGCCAACGTCCTGACTTTC.

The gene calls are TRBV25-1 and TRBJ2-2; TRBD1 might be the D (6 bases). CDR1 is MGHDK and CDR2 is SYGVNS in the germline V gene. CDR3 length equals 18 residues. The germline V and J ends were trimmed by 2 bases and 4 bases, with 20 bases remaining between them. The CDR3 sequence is CASSERGSGLSGTGELFF. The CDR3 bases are TGTGCCAGCAGTGAAAGGGGGTCGGGCCTCAGCGGCACCGGGGAGCTGTTTTTT.

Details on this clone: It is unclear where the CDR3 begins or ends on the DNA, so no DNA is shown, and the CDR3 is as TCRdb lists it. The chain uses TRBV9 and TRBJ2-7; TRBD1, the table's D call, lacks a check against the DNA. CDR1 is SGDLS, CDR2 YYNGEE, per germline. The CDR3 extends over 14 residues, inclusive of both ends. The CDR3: CASSVDSGVPEQYF.

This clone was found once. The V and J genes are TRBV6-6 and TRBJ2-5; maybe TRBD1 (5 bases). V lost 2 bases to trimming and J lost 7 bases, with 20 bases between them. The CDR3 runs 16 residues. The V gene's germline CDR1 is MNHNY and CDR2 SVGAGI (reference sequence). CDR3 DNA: TGTGCCAGCAGTTACACGCCGGGCCAGGGCCAAAGGACCCAGTACTTC. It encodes CASSYTPGQGQRTQYF.

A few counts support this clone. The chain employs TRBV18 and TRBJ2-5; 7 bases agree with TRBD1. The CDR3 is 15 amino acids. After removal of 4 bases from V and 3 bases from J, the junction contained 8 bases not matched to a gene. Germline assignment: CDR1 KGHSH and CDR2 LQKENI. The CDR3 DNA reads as TGTGCCAGCTCACAGATCCGGGACAGTAAAGAGACCCAGTACTTC. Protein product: CASSQIRDSKETQYF.

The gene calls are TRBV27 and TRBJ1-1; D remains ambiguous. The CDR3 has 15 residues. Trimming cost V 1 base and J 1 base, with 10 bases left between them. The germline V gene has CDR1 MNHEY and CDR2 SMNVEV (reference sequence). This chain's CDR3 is CASSLFYTGNTEAFF. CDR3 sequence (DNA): TGTGCCAGCAGTTTATTCTACACTGGGAACACTGAAGCTTTCTTT.

CDR3 sequence: CASSQAFSTGFHEQFF. The CDR3 region has the DNA TGTGCCAGCAGCCAAGCCTTCTCAACGGGGTTCCATGAGCAGTTCTTC. The V gene is TRBV14, the J gene TRBJ2-1; D is perhaps TRBD2 (5 bases). CDR1 and CDR2 from the germline V gene are SGHDN and FVKESK. The V and J ends lost 1 base and 8 bases respectively, with 18 bases between them. The CDR3 length is 16 residues.

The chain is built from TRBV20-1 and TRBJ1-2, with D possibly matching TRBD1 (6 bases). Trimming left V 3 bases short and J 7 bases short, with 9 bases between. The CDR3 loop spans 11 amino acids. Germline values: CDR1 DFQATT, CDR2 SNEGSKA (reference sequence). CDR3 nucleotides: TGCAGTGCTAGGGACAGTTTTGGCTACACCTTC. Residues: CSARDSFGYTF.

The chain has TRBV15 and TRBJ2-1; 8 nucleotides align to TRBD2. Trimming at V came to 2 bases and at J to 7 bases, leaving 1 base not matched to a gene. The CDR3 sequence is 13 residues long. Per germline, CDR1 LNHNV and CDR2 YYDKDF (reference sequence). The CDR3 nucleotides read TGTGCCACCAGCAGACCGGGAGGGAATGAGCAGTTCTTC. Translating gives CATSRPGGNEQFF.

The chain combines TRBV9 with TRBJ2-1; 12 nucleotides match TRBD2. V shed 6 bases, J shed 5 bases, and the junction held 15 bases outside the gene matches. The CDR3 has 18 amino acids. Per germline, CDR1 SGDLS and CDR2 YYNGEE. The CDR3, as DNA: TGTGCCAGCACCCCTGGTTTTGCACTAGCGGGGGGACACAATGAGCAGTTCTTC. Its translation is CASTPGFALAGGHNEQFF. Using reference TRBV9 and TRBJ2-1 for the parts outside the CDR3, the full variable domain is DSGVTQTPKHLITATGQRVTLRCSPRSGDLSVYWYQQSLDQGLQFLIQYYNGEERAKGNILERFSAQQFPDLHSELNLSSLELGDSALYFCASTPGFALAGGHNEQFFGPGTRLTVL.

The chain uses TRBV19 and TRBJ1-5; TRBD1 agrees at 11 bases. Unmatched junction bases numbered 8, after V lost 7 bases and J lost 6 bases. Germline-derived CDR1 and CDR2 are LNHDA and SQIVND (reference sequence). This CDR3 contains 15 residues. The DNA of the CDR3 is TGTGCCAGTACCCTTGGGGACAGGGGGACTCAGCCCCAGCATTTT. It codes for CASTLGDRGTQPQHF.